The clone carrying this T cell receptor (beta chain) was counted a few times. No antigen is known for it. The authors reverse transcribed all of the isolated RNA, so sequencing captured expressed TCRB transcripts. Produced via immunoSEQ multiplex PCR; TCRdb's table is partial and in-frame only. Of 620,000 or so clones listed, roughly a sixth are singletons. The sample comes from a study of beta chain features in type 1 diabetes. Overall study results and limits: Type 1 diabetes patients showed fewer insertions and more deletions at VDJ junctions.

Germline assignment: CDR1 SGHRS and CDR2 YFSETQ. This CDR3 has 12 residues. With 6 bases clipped from V and 2 bases from J, the junction kept 1 base outside the gene matches. This TCR came from a man younger than 30 in good health. The sample taken for sequencing was naive CD4+ T cells from blood. The chain recombines TRBV5-1 with TRBJ2-5, with 7 bases aligning to TRBD1. DNA of the CDR3: TGCGCCAGCACGGGACAGCAAGAGACCCAGTACTTC. This translates into CASTGQQETQYF.